What follows describes a single T cell receptor (beta chain). Its specific antigen is unknown. Based on the germline V gene, the CDR1 and CDR2 sequences are MNHNS and SASEGT. Spanning cysteine to phenylalanine, the CDR3 consists of 15 amino acids. No DNA is given. The source of the sample is a study of CXCR3-negative and CXCR3-positive naive CD8 T cells (dated by TCRdb to about 2019). About the investigation overall: In total, around 140 million TRB reads were obtained, corresponding to roughly 1.5 +/- 0.3 million reads per library. Diversity and physicochemical repertoire analyses covered approximately 10 donors pooled from two independent experiments. Naive subsets from about five donors and memory cells from 3 donors were included in the TRBV-TRBJ cluster analysis. Beyond this particular receptor, the publication reports: Freshly isolated PBMCs were used for most assays because CXCR3 expression partially decreased after cryopreservation. TRB CDR3s from CXCR3-positive naive cells showed higher hydrophobicity (lower Kidera factor 4), lower energy, and higher strength and volume indices than CXCR3-negative naive cells. Within the same donor, TRBV-TRBJ usage looked similar between naive CXCR3-negative and CXCR3-positive cells, but memory cells had distinct patterns. Because surface CD5, which is linked to self-reactivity in mice, was comparable between the naive subsets, TCR interaction strength was also inferred from the physicochemical properties of TRB CDR3s. Comparably high repertoire diversity was found in both naive subsets, whereas much lower repertoire diversity was found in memory CD8+ T cells.

Sequenced using a NextSeq 550. The Human TCR Profiling Kit (MiLaboratory) was used to make UMI-labeled 5' RACE TRB cDNA libraries. cDNA synthesis used the entire amount of extracted RNA, and PCR amplification then used the entire amount of cDNA produced. Libraries were prepared in parallel with an identical number of PCR cycles. The authors processed their data as follows. MIGEC and MiXCR extracted about 57,000 +/- 9,900 unique UMI-labeled TRB cDNA molecules per library, requiring at least two reads per UMI. An average of 40,000 +/- 10,000 functional in-frame TRB CDR3 nucleotide clonotypes without stop codons was found per library. After each sample was downsampled to 5000 UMI-labeled TRB molecules, VDJtools was used to calculate diversity metrics such as normalized Shannon-Wiener and Chao1. VDJtools was used to calculate clonotype-size-weighted physicochemical properties of the central five CDR3 residues, namely interaction energy, strength, volume and Kidera factor 4. TCRdb reprocessed the public reads and reports one entry per CDR3 protein sequence, without DNA. TCRdb's processing, not the authors' own work, is the source of the V and J calls. This sample's table lists around 80,000 distinct CDR3 sequences. Jointly, the top ten make up around 0.62% of the sample.

For every CD8+ T cell subset, under 350,000 cells were flow-sorted straight into RLT lysis buffer, and each subset was sorted in triplicate. Naive CD8+ T cells were defined stringently as CD45RO-CCR7+CD27+CD95- to exclude memory contaminants. Standard density gradient centrifugation was used to isolate peripheral blood mononuclear cells from buffy coats. Naive CXCR3-negative and CXCR3-positive CD8+ T cells were flow-sorted using a FACSAria III. Total RNA was extracted from sorted cells with an RNeasy Mini Kit. This chain is built from TRBV6-1 and TRBJ2-2; TCRdb calls TRBD2, which cannot be checked without DNA. The sequenced material came from naive CXCR3+ CD8+ T cells from blood. The meaning of the sample's cell subset or site label: CD45RO-CCR7+CD27+CD95- naive CD8+ T cells expressing CXCR3 (TNR3+). The receptor was isolated from a human donor in good health. Some clones in this sample may be carry-over from other donors' samples. The CDR3 reads CASTPGTSPTGELFF.